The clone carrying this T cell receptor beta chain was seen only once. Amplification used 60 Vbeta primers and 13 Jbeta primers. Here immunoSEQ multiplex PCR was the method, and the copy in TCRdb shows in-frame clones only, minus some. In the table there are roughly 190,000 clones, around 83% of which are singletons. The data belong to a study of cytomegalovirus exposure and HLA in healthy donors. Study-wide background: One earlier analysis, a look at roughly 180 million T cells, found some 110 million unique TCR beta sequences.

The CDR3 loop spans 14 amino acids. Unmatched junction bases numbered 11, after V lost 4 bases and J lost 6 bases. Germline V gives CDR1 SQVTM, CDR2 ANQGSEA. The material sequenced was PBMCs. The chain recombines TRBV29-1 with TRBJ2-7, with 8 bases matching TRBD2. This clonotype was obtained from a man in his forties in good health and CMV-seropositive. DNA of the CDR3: TGCAGCGTTGCCGGGACTAGTTCTTCAGTCGAGCAGTACTTC. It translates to CSVAGTSSSVEQYF.